This T cell receptor beta chain was retrieved from a study of post-analysis software for immune sequencing data. Study summary: Clinical courses comprised relapsing-remitting, secondary progressive and progressive-relapsing multiple sclerosis. Study conclusions and caveats: Same-batch samples co-clustered strongly by F measure. Multiple sclerosis was associated with a significant reduction in normalized Chao1 diversity relative to controls. The study found TRBV5-6, TRBV5-1 and TRBV20-1 among a few TRBV segments more frequent in patients than controls.

V shed 7 bases, J shed 2 bases, and the junction held 13 bases outside the gene matches. This CDR3 region has 17 residues. A note on this clonotype: Its target is unknown.

Unique molecular identifiers featured in each of the TCR beta cDNA libraries. TCRdb re-analysed the PCR reads in MiXCR, keeping a single row per CDR3 protein. Here the sample spans roughly 600,000 distinct CDR3 sequences, roughly 46% being singletons. The rearrangement links TRBV12-3 or TRBV12-4 to TRBJ2-1, with 8 bases matching TRBD1. The sequencing sample was made of blood. The origin of this receptor is a girl between 10 and 17 years old with multiple sclerosis. The CDR3 loop reads CASTSGGSPLTYNEQFF. The DNA of the CDR3 is TGTGCCAGCACTTCAGGGGGCAGCCCGCTTACCTACAATGAGCAGTTCTTC.